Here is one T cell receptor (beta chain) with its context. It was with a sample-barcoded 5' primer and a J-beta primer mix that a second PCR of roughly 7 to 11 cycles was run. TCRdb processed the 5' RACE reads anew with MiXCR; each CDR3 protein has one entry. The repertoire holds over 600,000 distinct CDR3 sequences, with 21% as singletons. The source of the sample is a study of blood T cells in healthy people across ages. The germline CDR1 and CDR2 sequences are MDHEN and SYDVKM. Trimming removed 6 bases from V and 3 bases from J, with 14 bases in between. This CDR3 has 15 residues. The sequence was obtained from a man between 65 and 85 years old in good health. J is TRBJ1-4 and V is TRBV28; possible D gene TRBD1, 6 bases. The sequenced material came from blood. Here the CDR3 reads CASRGGTPANEKLFF. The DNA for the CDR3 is TGTGCCAGCAGGGGGGGGACACCAGCTAATGAAAAACTGTTTTTT.